Below, 30 T cell receptor beta chains from the same sample are listed, as sequenced in a study of cytomegalovirus exposure and HLA in healthy donors. The PCR used 60 Vbeta and 13 Jbeta primers. The protocol was immunoSEQ multiplex PCR, while the TCRdb copy is restricted to in-frame clones and leaves out a portion. The data hold about 160,000 clones, with roughly 80% observed a single time. The sequenced sample was PBMCs. These receptors were obtained from a young woman in good health and CMV-seropositive.

This clone was seen a few times. One end of the junction is discordant with germline, which a read error may explain. The chain recombines TRBV11-2 with TRBJ2-1, with 10 bases matching TRBD1. There are 13 residues in the CDR3. Germline CDR1 SGHAT, CDR2 FQNNGV. CDR3 bases: TGTGCCAGCAGCTGGTCTTGGGACAGGGGAACGATCTTC. Protein sequence: CASSWSWDRGTIF.

In this sample, this clone turned up a few times. The J gene is TRBJ2-5, the V gene TRBV6-1, with TRBD2 matching over 12 bases. The CDR3 totals 15 residues. The germline gives CDR1 MNHNS, CDR2 SASEGT. J was trimmed by 2 bases and V by 4 bases; bases with no gene match: 2. Here the CDR3 DNA reads TGTGCCAGCAGTGGACTAGCGGGGGAGCAAGAGACCCAGTACTTC. Its translation: CASSGLAGEQETQYF.

The chain combines TRBV6-8 with TRBJ2-3; 7 nucleotides agree with TRBD1. The V and J ends lost 6 bases and 6 bases, in that order; junction bases with no gene match: 9. Germline V gives CDR1 MNHGY, CDR2 SAAAGT. The CDR3 extends over 14 amino acids. The CDR3, as DNA: TGTGCCAGCAGCGGAGACAGGGTAGAGGATACGCAGTATTTT. It translates to CASSGDRVEDTQYF.

This clone was picked up one time. The rearrangement links TRBV5-4 to TRBJ1-3, with 7 bases aligning to TRBD1. Germline lookup yields CDR1 SGHNT and CDR2 YYREEE (reference sequence). The length of the CDR3 is 14 residues. Unmatched junction bases numbered 8, after V lost 7 bases and J lost 4 bases. The CDR3 region has the DNA TGTGCCAGCCGGACAGGCTTCGACGGAAACACCATATATTTT. Translating gives CASRTGFDGNTIYF.

The chain joins TRBV4-1 to TRBJ2-5, with TRBD2 identical over 10 bases. V shed 1 base, J shed 5 bases, and the junction held 7 bases outside the gene matches. This CDR3 has 16 amino acids. Germline assignment: CDR1 MGHRA and CDR2 YSYEKL. CDR3 loop: CASSQGPAGGRETQYF. DNA for the CDR3: TGCGCCAGCAGCCAAGGCCCAGCGGGGGGGAGGGAGACCCAGTACTTC.

The V and J genes are TRBV5-5 and TRBJ2-5; the match to TRBD2 covers 11 bases. The CDR3 has 13 residues. V shed 3 bases, J shed 5 bases, and the junction held 0 bases outside the gene matches. From germline, CDR1 is SGHKS and CDR2 YYEKEE (reference sequence). CDR3 region: CASSWTSGETQYF. In DNA form, the CDR3 reads TGTGCCAGCAGCTGGACTAGCGGGGAGACCCAGTACTTC.

The CDR3: CASSYANRAGKNIQYF. CDR3 coding DNA: TGTGCCAGCAGTTACGCTAACAGGGCTGGCAAAAACATTCAGTACTTC. The gene calls are TRBV6-5 and TRBJ2-4, with a tentative D call TRBD1 (6 bases). In germline, CDR1 is MNHEY, CDR2 SVGAGI. The V end lost 2 bases, the J end lost 3 bases, and 14 bases lay between the germline ends. The CDR3 is 16 residues long.

The V call is TRBV7-9, the J call TRBJ1-1, with D possibly being TRBD1 (6 bases). V shed 5 bases and J shed 7 bases, with 20 bases lying between them. CDR1 and CDR2 from the germline V gene are SEHNR and FQNEAQ (reference sequence). The CDR3 consists of 15 residues. DNA for the CDR3: TGTGCCAGCAGCCGTATCACTTACAGGGACGGTGAAGCTTTCTTT. Amino acids: CASSRITYRDGEAFF.

The chain employs TRBV27 and TRBJ2-3; D might be TRBD1 (5 bases). This CDR3 is built from 18 residues. V shed 3 bases and J shed 3 bases, with 22 bases lying between them. CDR1 is MNHEY, CDR2 SMNVEV, per germline (reference sequence). The CDR3 spells CASSFKPVWPQGTDTQYF. CDR3 nucleotides: TGTGCCAGCAGTTTTAAGCCGGTGTGGCCCCAGGGAACAGATACGCAGTATTTT.

The V call is TRBV5-1, the J call TRBJ1-1; no definite D call. The CDR3 contains 15 residues. Germline V gives CDR1 SGHRS, CDR2 YFSETQ. V lost 0 bases and J lost 4, with 13 bases in between. The CDR3 reads CASSLGPGGGTEAFF. The CDR3 DNA sequence: TGCGCCAGCAGCTTGGGTCCGGGTGGAGGCACTGAAGCTTTCTTT.

Here the CDR3 DNA reads TGTGCCAGCAGCTTAGGGACAGCCTATGGCTACACCTTC. It specifies CASSLGTAYGYTF. The J gene is TRBJ1-2, the V gene TRBV11-2, with a possible D match to TRBD1 (6 bases). The germline V gene encodes CDR1 SGHAT and CDR2 FQNNGV. The CDR3 consists of 13 residues. V gave up 1 base and J gave up 4 bases, with 7 bases separating them.

The genes are TRBV5-5 and TRBJ2-7; a possible D gene is TRBD1 (5 bases). There are 13 residues in the CDR3. Deletions cut 0 bases from V and 3 bases from J, with 7 bases between. Germline CDR1 reads SGHKS; CDR2 reads YYEKEE (reference sequence). The CDR3 DNA is TGTGCCAGCAGCTTGGTAGGGGTCTACGAGCAGTACTTC. This codes for CASSLVGVYEQYF.

V gene TRBV6-1 combines with J gene TRBJ2-1; 10 bases match TRBD2. J was trimmed by 8 bases and V by 4 bases; bases with no gene match: 11. CDR3 size: 16 residues. Germline CDR1 is MNHNS and CDR2 is SASEGT. CDR3 DNA sequence: TGTGCCAGCAGTGCCTCGAGGACTAGCGGATGGTATGAGCAGTTCTTC. This translates into CASSASRTSGWYEQFF.

CDR3 loop: CASSLVLVRGQTQGASPLHF. For the CDR3, the DNA is TGTGCCAGCAGCTTAGTATTAGTGAGGGGGCAAACGCAAGGTGCGTCACCCCTCCACTTT. This rearrangement joins TRBV7-8 to TRBJ1-6, with 7 bases that match TRBD1. The CDR3 extends over 20 amino acids. V shed 1 base and J 10 bases; nucleotides not matched to a gene: 22. Germline-derived CDR1 and CDR2 are SGHVS and FQNEAQ.

The V and J genes are TRBV18 and TRBJ2-7, with D tentatively TRBD2 (5 bases). The length of the CDR3 is 14 residues. CDR1 and CDR2 (germline): KGHSH, LQKENI. V was shortened by 6 bases and J by 4 bases, with 16 bases between the two germline ends. CDR3 nucleotides: TGTGCCAGCTCGTCTGCGGGTGGGCCTTACGAGCAGTACTTC. This gives the protein CASSSAGGPYEQYF.

The chain is built from TRBV2 and TRBJ2-6, with TRBD1 as a possible D gene (6 bases). CDR1 and CDR2 (germline): SNHLY, FYNNEI. The CDR3 length is 14 residues. V lost 7 bases to trimming and J lost 3 bases, with 10 bases between them. As DNA, the CDR3 is TGTGCCAGCAACTCAGGGGTTGGGGCCAACGTCCTGACTTTC. Its protein product is CASNSGVGANVLTF.

J is TRBJ1-1 and V is TRBV9; D gene unclear. V lost 0 bases and J lost 7, with 13 bases in between. Looked up from germline, CDR1 is SGDLS and CDR2 is YYNGEE. The CDR3 spans 14 residues. CDR3 sequence: CASSVGNGAGEAFF. DNA for the CDR3: TGTGCCAGCAGCGTAGGGAACGGAGCCGGTGAAGCTTTCTTT.

The rearrangement links TRBV7-2 to TRBJ1-6; no clear D gene. V lost 2 bases and J 3 bases, leaving 11 bases between the germline ends. CDR1 and CDR2 from the germline V gene are SGHTA and FQGNSA. This CDR3 region has 16 residues. CDR3 residues: CASSLLASNYNSPLHF. The CDR3 nucleotides are TGTGCCAGCAGCTTATTAGCCTCTAACTATAATTCACCCCTCCACTTT.

V is TRBV30 and J is TRBJ1-4; no clear D gene. Germline CDR1 is GTSNPN and CDR2 is SVGIG (reference sequence). This CDR3 is built from 12 residues. Trimming removed 4 bases at V and 4 bases at J, with 7 bases between. The CDR3 bases are TGTGCCTGGACAGCTAGTAATGAAAAACTGTTTTTT. This gives the protein CAWTASNEKLFF. Filled out from reference TRBV30 and TRBJ1-4, the complete variable domain reads SQTIHQWPATLVQPVGSPLSLECTVEGTSNPNLYWYRQAAGRGLQLLFYSVGIGQISSEVPQNLSASRPQDRQFILSSKKLLLSDSGFYLCAWTASNEKLFFGSGTQLSVL.

The V and J genes are TRBV7-9 and TRBJ2-5; D is possibly TRBD2 (6 bases). V was trimmed by 0 bases and J by 5 bases, leaving 10 bases between them. CDR1 and CDR2 (germline): SEHNR, FQNEAQ (reference sequence). The CDR3 has 14 amino acids. The CDR3 DNA sequence: TGTGCCAGCAGCTTAGCGCCGGGGAGGGAGACCCAGTACTTC. This codes for CASSLAPGRETQYF.

This clone was detected a few times. The genes are TRBV29-1 and TRBJ1-4; TRBD1 might be the D (5 bases). CDR1 and CDR2 (germline): SQVTM, ANQGSEA. This CDR3 is 13 amino acids long. The V and J ends lost 7 bases and 3 bases respectively, with 12 bases between them. CDR3: CSAAGGANEKLFF. CDR3 nucleotides: TGCAGCGCCGCGGGGGGGGCTAATGAAAAACTGTTTTTT.

The chain uses TRBV5-1 and TRBJ2-3, with D possibly being TRBD2 (6 bases). Germline CDR1 SGHRS, CDR2 YFSETQ. With 4 bases removed from V and 5 bases from J, the gap between germline ends came to 17 bases. The CDR3 length is 15 residues. The CDR3 loop reads CASSEGLPGGDTQYF. CDR3 bases: TGCGCCAGCAGCGAGGGACTCCCTGGGGGAGATACGCAGTATTTT.

CDR3 nucleotide sequence: TGTGCCAGCAGTGACAGGGAACTGTTTTTT. Protein: CASSDRELFF. The rearrangement links TRBV2 to TRBJ1-4; the D gene is possibly TRBD1 (5 bases). This CDR3 has 10 amino acids. Germline V lookup: CDR1 SNHLY, CDR2 FYNNEI. V was shortened by 3 bases and J by 12 bases, with 5 bases between the two germline ends.

This sequence joins TRBV6-6 and TRBJ2-7, with 10 bases matching TRBD2. The CDR3 totals 15 residues. The trim removed 2 bases at V and 2 bases at J, leaving 3 bases unmatched. CDR1 is MNHNY, CDR2 SVGAGI, per germline (reference sequence). CDR3 sequence reads: CASSYPSGGTYEQYF. The CDR3 DNA is TGTGCCAGCAGTTACCCTAGCGGGGGAACCTACGAGCAGTACTTC.

This chain links TRBV4-2 with TRBJ1-1; D might be TRBD1 (5 bases). The CDR3 extends over 15 amino acids. Trimming removed 4 bases from V and 0 bases from J, with 12 bases in between. Germline CDR1 LGHNA, CDR2 YNFKEQ. CDR3 sequence (DNA): TGTGCCAGCAGCCGAAAACAGGCTTTGAACACTGAAGCTTTCTTT. Its translation is CASSRKQALNTEAFF.

The rearrangement links TRBV4-2 to TRBJ2-1; a possible D gene is TRBD2 (7 bases). Germline CDR1 reads LGHNA; CDR2 reads YNFKEQ. The CDR3 consists of 17 residues. The ends were cut back, 0 bases at V and 3 bases at J, with 15 bases in the middle. The CDR3 spells CASSQDLGGAHYNEQFF. CDR3 nucleotides: TGTGCCAGCAGCCAAGACTTAGGGGGGGCGCACTACAATGAGCAGTTCTTC.

This chain links TRBV6-5 with TRBJ1-1; D perhaps matches TRBD1 (5 bases). Germline CDR1 is MNHEY and CDR2 is SVGAGI. CDR3 length: 14 amino acids. Trimming shortened V by 6 bases and J by 2 bases, and 13 bases separated the two germline ends. CDR3 protein: CASRVGQLNTEAFF. The CDR3 DNA reads TGTGCCAGCAGGGTCGGACAACTTAACACTGAAGCTTTCTTT.

This chain links TRBV27 with TRBJ2-3; D is uncertain. The germline gives CDR1 MNHEY, CDR2 SMNVEV (reference sequence). This CDR3 has 14 residues. Trimming left V 5 bases short and J 0 bases short, with 9 bases between. CDR3 bases: TGTGCCAGCAGTCATTTACATAGCACAGATACGCAGTATTTT. This encodes CASSHLHSTDTQYF.

This sequence joins TRBV4-3 and TRBJ1-4; tentatively, D is TRBD1 (5 bases). With 0 bases removed from V and 9 bases from J, the gap between germline ends came to 14 bases. Germline CDR1 LGHNA, CDR2 YSLEER. The CDR3 has 15 amino acids. The CDR3 bases are TGCGCCAGCAGCCAAGATTCCCACAGGCGAAAAAAACTGTTTTTT. It specifies CASSQDSHRRKKLFF.

V usage is TRBV7-3 and J usage is TRBJ1-1; D remains ambiguous. The CDR3 covers 13 residues. Germline V gene data show CDR1 as SGHTA and CDR2 as FQGTGA. Trimming removed 0 bases from V and 3 bases from J, with 5 bases in between. The CDR3 loop reads CASSLTSDTEAFF. CDR3 coding DNA: TGTGCCAGCAGCTTAACGTCCGACACTGAAGCTTTCTTT.